The 27 T cell receptor beta chains below come from one sample, sequenced in a study of response to subunit inactivated influenza vaccine. Each CDR3 protein is one row after TCRdb ran MiXCR on the RT-PCR reads. Of a few hundred thousand distinct CDR3 sequences detected, approximately 7.7% appear once; the ten largest clones hold over 10%. The sequencing used PBMCs from blood, collected around 25 months after vaccination. The receptors were sampled from a man between 50 and 69 years old who received an inactivated influenza vaccine.

There are a few counts of this clonotype. The chain combines TRBV5-8 with TRBJ2-7; 11 bases line up with TRBD2. J gave up 4 bases and V 3 bases, and 3 bases lay outside the gene matches. The CDR3 consists of 14 residues. Germline lookup yields CDR1 SGHTS and CDR2 YDEGEE. The CDR3 spells CASSSGLAVYEQYF. The CDR3 DNA reads TGTGCCAGCAGCTCGGGACTAGCGGTATACGAGCAGTACTTC.

This clonotype was detected only a few times. The V call is TRBV7-8, the J call TRBJ2-7; 11 bases align to TRBD1. The length of the CDR3 is 16 residues. Germline loops: CDR1 SGHVS, CDR2 FQNEAQ. Unmatched junction bases numbered 10, after V lost 5 bases and J lost 4 bases. The CDR3 here is CASSLGTGGSIYEQYF. In DNA, the CDR3 is TGTGCCAGCAGCCTCGGGACAGGGGGGTCCATTTACGAGCAGTACTTC.

The chain uses TRBV7-2 and TRBJ1-2; 8 bases line up with TRBD1. The CDR3 sequence is 14 residues long. Germline V gives CDR1 SGHTA, CDR2 FQGNSA. The ends lost 2 bases at V and 8 bases at J; junction bases unmatched: 7. The CDR3 reads CASSLNRGKDGYTF. CDR3 bases: TGTGCCAGCAGCTTAAACAGGGGGAAGGACGGCTACACCTTC.

This clonotype came up a few times. The V call is TRBV6-2 or TRBV6-3, the J call TRBJ1-2; unclear D gene. The CDR3 contains 13 residues. V dropped 4 bases and J dropped 3 bases, with 9 bases sitting between them. From germline, CDR1 is MNHEY and CDR2 SVGEGT. The DNA for the CDR3 is TGTGCCAGCAGTTGGGCATGGGACTATGGCTACACCTTC. Its translation is CASSWAWDYGYTF.

The rearrangement joins TRBV14 to TRBJ2-7; weak D call: TRBD2 (5 bases). This CDR3 has 13 residues. The germline CDR1 and CDR2 sequences are SGHDN and FVKESK. Deletions cut 0 bases from V and 6 bases from J, with 9 bases between. For the CDR3, the DNA is TGTGCCAGCAGCCAAGATTTACGGGGCGAGCAGTACTTC. Amino acids: CASSQDLRGEQYF.

This clonotype was seen at least ten times. Here the CDR3 DNA reads TGTGCCAGCTCACCTCGGGACAGGGGGCAGGGTCAGCCCCAGCATTTT. It is translated as CASSPRDRGQGQPQHF. The gene calls are TRBV18 and TRBJ1-5, with TRBD1 identical over 12 bases. Trimming at V came to 3 bases and at J to 6 bases, leaving 6 bases not matched to a gene. This CDR3 is 16 amino acids long. Germline CDR1 is KGHSH and CDR2 is LQKENI. Complete variable domain (other parts from reference TRBV18 and TRBJ1-5): NAGVMQNPRHLVRRRGQEARLRCSPMKGHSHVYWYRQLPEEGLKFMVYLQKENIIDESGMPKERFSAEFPKEGPSILRIQQVVRGDSAAYFCASSPRDRGQGQPQHFGDGTRLSIL.

This clonotype was seen many times. The chain couples TRBV6-2 or TRBV6-3 to TRBJ2-4; no clear D gene. Germline V gene data show CDR1 as MNHEY and CDR2 as SVGEGT. V dropped 6 bases and J dropped 1 base, with 19 bases sitting between them. The CDR3 extends over 17 amino acids. The CDR3 sequence is CASRPRSGVRAKNIQYF. In DNA form, the CDR3 reads TGTGCCAGCAGACCCAGATCCGGCGTCAGGGCCAAAAACATTCAGTACTTC.

The chain is built from TRBV7-2 and TRBJ1-5; D gene unclear. Germline CDR1 and CDR2: SGHTA and FQGNSA. The CDR3 contains 13 residues. Between the trimmed V and J ends, which lost 2 bases and 5 bases, there was a span of 7 bases. DNA for the CDR3: TGTGCCAGCAGCTTATATAGGGATCAGCCCCAGCATTTT. The encoded protein is CASSLYRDQPQHF.

This clonotype was detected only a few times. The chain couples TRBV20-1 to TRBJ2-7, with 14 bases aligning to TRBD2. The CDR3 extends over 19 amino acids. The V gene end was trimmed by 6 bases and the J gene end by 5 bases; junction bases not matched to a gene: 21. Germline loops: CDR1 DFQATT, CDR2 SNEGSKA (reference sequence). The DNA of the CDR3 is TGCAGTGCCCAGGGGACTAGCGGGGGCGATTTTCAACCCTACCACGAGCAGTACTTC. Its translation is CSAQGTSGGDFQPYHEQYF.

This clonotype was seen more than once but under ten times. This chain connects TRBV20-1 to TRBJ2-3, with a weak D call TRBD2 (7 bases). Trimming cost V 3 bases and J 3 bases, with 13 bases left between them. This CDR3 spans 14 amino acids. Germline lookup yields CDR1 DFQATT and CDR2 SNEGSKA (reference sequence). The CDR3 DNA follows: TGCAGTGCTAGGGGGGGGGCTGGGACAGATACGCAGTATTTT. Translated: CSARGGAGTDTQYF.

The chain uses TRBV11-2 and TRBJ2-1; D is possibly TRBD2 (6 bases). In germline, CDR1 is SGHAT, CDR2 FQNNGV. V lost 2 bases and J lost 8, with 10 bases in between. The CDR3 contains 13 residues. The CDR3 sequence: CASSLRRGDEQFF. CDR3 coding DNA: TGTGCCAGCAGCTTACGGAGGGGCGATGAGCAGTTCTTC.

This clonotype was seen a few times. The chain joins TRBV7-9 to TRBJ2-3; 7 nucleotides agree with TRBD2. Germline CDR1 and CDR2: SEHNR and FQNEAQ (reference sequence). V lost 6 bases, J lost 3 bases, and 9 bases stayed unmatched. The CDR3 covers 15 residues. The CDR3 coding sequence is TGTGCCAGCAGTCAATCAAGACTAGCAACAGATACGCAGTATTTT. Amino acids: CASSQSRLATDTQYF.

The chain is built from TRBV2 and TRBJ2-7, with 9 bases aligning to TRBD1. The CDR3 extends over 14 amino acids. The ends lost 6 bases at V and 6 bases at J; junction bases unmatched: 9. The V gene's germline CDR1 is SNHLY and CDR2 FYNNEI. Here the CDR3 reads CASRGGTGPVEQYF. The CDR3 coding sequence is TGTGCCAGCAGGGGTGGGACAGGGCCCGTCGAGCAGTACTTC. The complete variable domain, with remaining parts taken from reference TRBV2 and TRBJ2-7, reads EPEVTQTPSHQVTQMGQEVILRCVPISNHLYFYWYRQILGQKVEFLVSFYNNEISEKSEIFDDQFSVERPDGSNFTLKIRSTKLEDSAMYFCASRGGTGPVEQYFGPGTRLTVT.

The chain couples TRBV19 to TRBJ2-5, with 10 bases lining up with TRBD2. Germline values: CDR1 LNHDA, CDR2 SQIVND (reference sequence). Losses at the gene ends were 5 bases for V and 3 bases for J; bases not matched to a gene: 12. The CDR3 is 17 amino acids. CDR3 in DNA: TGTGCCAGTAGTCCTACCGGGGGACTAGCGCTGAAAGAGACCCAGTACTTC. Protein sequence: CASSPTGGLALKETQYF.

This clonotype appeared a few times. The V gene is TRBV29-1, the J gene TRBJ1-2; no firm D call. The CDR3 extends over 12 amino acids. Germline assignment: CDR1 SQVTM and CDR2 ANQGSEA. CDR3 DNA sequence: TGCAGTTACACAACAGCTAACTATGGCTACACCTTC. It specifies CSYTTANYGYTF.

This clonotype was observed many times. The chain links TRBV12-3 or TRBV12-4 to TRBJ2-6, with D maybe TRBD1 (6 bases). The CDR3 runs 15 residues. Trimming pared 6 bases from V and 2 bases from J, leaving 11 bases between. CDR3 amino acids: CASSKQGTGANVLTF. CDR3 nucleotide sequence: TGTGCCAGCAGCAAACAGGGTACTGGGGCCAACGTCCTGACTTTC.

This chain joins TRBV29-1 and TRBJ1-1; no clear D. CDR1 is SQVTM and CDR2 is ANQGSEA in the germline V gene. V dropped 4 bases and J dropped 3 bases, with 9 bases sitting between them. The CDR3 contains 12 residues. CDR3 loop: CSVVHRDTEAFF. The CDR3 nucleotides read TGCAGCGTTGTTCACCGGGACACTGAAGCTTTCTTT.

The chain carries TRBV18 and TRBJ2-1, with 9 bases lining up with TRBD2. In germline, CDR1 is KGHSH, CDR2 LQKENI. V trimming: 5 bases; J trimming: 0 bases; junction bases outside the gene matches: 14. This CDR3 comprises 19 residues. CDR3 loop: CASSSRSGTSQSSYNEQFF. Written as DNA, the CDR3 is TGTGCCAGCTCATCCCGATCCGGGACTAGCCAGAGCTCCTACAATGAGCAGTTCTTC.

The chain employs TRBV7-2 and TRBJ2-5; no reliable D call. V lost 0 bases and J lost 0, with 11 bases in between. The CDR3 has 16 amino acids. CDR1 is SGHTA and CDR2 is FQGNSA in the germline V gene. CDR3 amino acids: CASSLAGTANQETQYF. The CDR3 nucleotides read TGTGCCAGCAGCTTAGCAGGCACAGCCAACCAAGAGACCCAGTACTTC.

This clonotype was picked up many times. The V and J genes are TRBV20-1 and TRBJ1-5; 10 nucleotides align to TRBD1. J gave up 3 bases and V 6 bases, and 11 bases lay outside the gene matches. The V gene's germline CDR1 is DFQATT and CDR2 SNEGSKA (reference sequence). The CDR3 runs to 16 residues. The CDR3 loop is CSAPAGDRGNNQPQHF. CDR3 nucleotide sequence: TGCAGTGCCCCAGCGGGGGACAGGGGAAACAATCAGCCCCAGCATTTT.

Ten or more counts support this clonotype. V is TRBV5-1 and J is TRBJ2-7; TRBD2 aligns across 9 bases. This CDR3 is 16 amino acids long. V dropped 3 bases and J dropped 3; count of bases not matched to a gene: 10. The germline CDR1 and CDR2 sequences are SGHRS and YFSETQ. CDR3: CASSWGSGRGRYEQYF. CDR3 nucleotide sequence: TGCGCCAGCAGCTGGGGTAGCGGGAGAGGCCGCTACGAGCAGTACTTC.

This clonotype was seen ten or more times. A read error may produce the germline difference seen at one junction end. The V and J genes are TRBV5-1 and TRBJ2-1; 9 nucleotides line up with TRBD2. This CDR3 is 15 amino acids long. Germline values: CDR1 SGHRS, CDR2 YFSETQ. CDR3 sequence: CASSLAGVSYNEQFF. The CDR3 DNA sequence: TGTGCCAGCAGTTTAGCGGGAGTTAGTTACAATGAGCAGTTCTTC.

The genes are TRBV9 and TRBJ2-2, with 7 nucleotides matching TRBD2. The CDR3 has 14 amino acids. Germline lookup yields CDR1 SGDLS and CDR2 YYNGEE. The V gene end was trimmed by 3 bases and the J gene end by 6 bases; junction bases not matched to a gene: 5. CDR3 residues: CASSAGGVAGELFF. The DNA of the CDR3 is TGTGCCAGCAGCGCGGGGGGTGTCGCCGGGGAGCTGTTTTTT.

For this clonotype: A much more abundant neighbour one base away suggests this may be a read error. The rearrangement links TRBV10-3 to TRBJ2-7; 12 nucleotides align to TRBD2. This CDR3 comprises 15 residues. From germline, CDR1 is ENHRY and CDR2 SYGVKD. CDR3 nucleotides: TGTGTCATCAGGACGACTAGCGGGAGCTCCTACGAGCAGTACTTC. Protein sequence: CVIRTTSGSSYEQYF.

CDR3 region: CSARGIQGVNEKLFF. The DNA of the CDR3 is TGCAGTGCTAGAGGGATACAGGGGGTGAATGAAAAACTGTTTTTT. The J gene is TRBJ1-4, the V gene TRBV20-1, with 8 positions matching TRBD1. V lost 1 base, J lost 5 bases, and 6 bases stayed unmatched. CDR1 and CDR2 from the germline V gene are DFQATT and SNEGSKA (reference sequence). The CDR3 runs to 15 residues.

The V gene is TRBV20-1, the J gene TRBJ1-1; 8 positions match TRBD1. The CDR3 contains 16 residues. Germline V lookup: CDR1 DFQATT, CDR2 SNEGSKA (reference sequence). The trim removed 4 bases at V and 4 bases at J, leaving 14 bases unmatched. CDR3: CSATRRGRRETTEAFF. The CDR3 nucleotides are TGCAGTGCTACCCGCAGGGGGCGGAGGGAGACCACTGAAGCTTTCTTT.

This clonotype appeared many times. V gene TRBV9 combines with J gene TRBJ2-5; D might be TRBD1 or TRBD2, each matching 5 bases. The V end lost 0 bases, the J end lost 3 bases, and 12 bases lay between the germline ends. Germline V gene lookup returns CDR1 SGDLS and CDR2 YYNGEE. This CDR3 region has 15 residues. The DNA for the CDR3 is TGTGCCAGCAGCGTAGAGGGGACGGCGGAAGAGACCCAGTACTTC. Translated, it gives CASSVEGTAEETQYF.